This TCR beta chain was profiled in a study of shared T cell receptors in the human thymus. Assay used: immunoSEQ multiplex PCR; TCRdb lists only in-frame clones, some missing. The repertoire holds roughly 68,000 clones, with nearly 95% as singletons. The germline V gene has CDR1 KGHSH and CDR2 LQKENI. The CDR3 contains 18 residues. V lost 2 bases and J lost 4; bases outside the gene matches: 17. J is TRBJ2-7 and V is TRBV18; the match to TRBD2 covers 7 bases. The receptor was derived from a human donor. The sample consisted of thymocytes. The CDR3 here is CASSPSSLGGSKTYEQYF. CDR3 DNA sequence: TGTGCCAGCTCACCATCATCTTTAGGCGGGAGTAAAACTTACGAGCAGTACTTC.